This T cell receptor beta chain comes out of a study of blood T cell repertoires in COVID-19. Study summary: Material from acute and convalescent COVID-19 was sourced from the United States, Italy and Spain. PBMCs, B-cell-depleted T cells, or T cells were the source of the cDNA or gDNA that made up the material.

Original analysis: Estimated nucleated cell counts came from reference gene primer amplification. Generated by immunoSEQ multiplex PCR, the TCRdb table keeps only in-frame clones and is missing some. Clone size and the V and J calls come from that table; the DNA yielded D and trimming. The sample records about 120,000 clones, 82% being singletons. Germline V CDR1 and CDR2: SGHRS, YFSETQ. The V end lost 4 bases, the J end lost 1 base, and 5 bases lay between the germline ends. There are 12 residues in the CDR3. Comments on this clone: Other DNA sequences from this sample encode an identical CDR3 as well.

The chain employs TRBV5-1 and TRBJ1-1; D gene unclear. The sequence was collected from a human donor in a cohort sampled during active COVID-19. Material for sequencing was peripheral blood. The chain's CDR3 is CASSTGNTEAFF. The CDR3 nucleotides read TGCGCCAGCAGCACCGGGAACACTGAAGCTTTCTTT.